The 9 T cell receptor beta chains presented below share a single source sample, sequenced in a study of OX40 agonist ivuxolimab in advanced cancers. Profiled with immunoSEQ multiplex PCR; TCRdb holds only in-frame clones, not every one. The sample consists of over 80,000 clones, approximately 87% of them appearing once. The sample consisted of CD4+ or CD8+ T cells sorted from blood, taken in a trial of the OX40 agonist ivuxolimab. These receptors were obtained from an adult with an advanced solid tumor such as melanoma, head and neck, liver or kidney cancer.

The rearrangement joins TRBV7-2 to TRBJ2-5; 7 bases are a match to TRBD2. V shed 2 bases and J 2 bases; nucleotides not matched to a gene: 5. Germline CDR1 is SGHTA and CDR2 is FQGNSA. The CDR3 has 15 residues. This chain's CDR3 is CASSLWEGRQETQYF. The DNA of the CDR3 is TGTGCCAGCAGCTTATGGGAGGGGAGGCAAGAGACCCAGTACTTC.

This clone is a singleton in its sample. CDR3 bases: TGTGCCAGTAGTGCCAGGGACACAGATACGCAGTATTTT. This encodes CASSARDTDTQYF. The chain is built from TRBV19 and TRBJ2-3; tentatively, D is TRBD1 (5 bases). V lost 5 bases to trimming and J lost 2 bases, with 8 bases between them. Germline assignment: CDR1 LNHDA and CDR2 SQIVND (reference sequence). The CDR3 contains 13 residues.

The CDR3 DNA reads as TGTGCCTGGAGTAGGGGTGCGGGCTACACCTTC. It codes for CAWSRGAGYTF. The chain has TRBV30 and TRBJ1-2; D possibly corresponds to TRBD1 (5 bases). Germline-derived CDR1 and CDR2 are GTSNPN and SVGIG (reference sequence). Trimming pared 2 bases from V and 8 bases from J, leaving 9 bases between. The CDR3 covers 11 residues.

The chain employs TRBV5-4 and TRBJ1-2; 7 bases agree with TRBD1. Germline values: CDR1 SGHNT, CDR2 YYREEE (reference sequence). V lost 0 bases to trimming and J lost 4 bases; unmatched junction nucleotides: 3. The CDR3 length is 14 residues. The CDR3 nucleotides read TGTGCCAGCAGCTTGGACAGGGGAGCCTATGGCTACACCTTC. It is translated as CASSLDRGAYGYTF.

The V gene is TRBV25-1, the J gene TRBJ2-7; no definite D call. Between the trimmed V and J ends, which lost 3 bases and 5 bases, there was a span of 8 bases. Germline CDR1 reads MGHDK; CDR2 reads SYGVNS. The CDR3 sequence is 12 residues long. The CDR3 DNA sequence: TGTGCCAGCAGTGAGTTTAAGAACGAGCAGTACTTC. This sequence encodes CASSEFKNEQYF.

This clone was seen a handful of times. This chain joins TRBV4-1 and TRBJ2-7, with a weak D call TRBD1 (5 bases). CDR3 length: 17 amino acids. The germline gives CDR1 MGHRA, CDR2 YSYEKL. Trimming pared 1 base from V and 4 bases from J, leaving 20 bases between. The CDR3 is CASSQVVGPQGVYEQYF. The CDR3 DNA sequence: TGCGCCAGCAGCCAAGTGGTGGGGCCCCAAGGTGTGTACGAGCAGTACTTC.

J is TRBJ2-7 and V is TRBV29-1; TRBD1 might be the D (5 bases). Per germline, CDR1 SQVTM and CDR2 ANQGSEA. Trimming shortened V by 0 bases and J by 7 bases, and 13 bases separated the two germline ends. CDR3 size: 13 residues. CDR3 bases: TGCAGCGTTGAAGAGACCCAGGGCTTAGAGCAGTACTTC. Translated, it gives CSVEETQGLEQYF.

The gene calls are TRBV4-3 and TRBJ2-3; 9 nucleotides match TRBD2. Per germline, CDR1 LGHNA and CDR2 YSLEER. The V and J ends lost 1 base and 8 bases, in that order; junction bases with no gene match: 19. The CDR3 is 19 amino acids. The CDR3 DNA reads TGCGCCAGCAGCCAAGGTTTGCGGGAGGGCCTCATTGGATTGAGTACGCAGTATTTT. It yields the protein CASSQGLREGLIGLSTQYF.

In its sample, this clone was seen a few times. This chain uses TRBV6-4 with TRBJ2-1; D unclear. Germline V gene sequence: CDR1 MRHNA, CDR2 SNTAGT. The CDR3 runs 12 residues. Deletions cut 2 bases from V and 4 bases from J, with 3 bases between. CDR3 in amino acids: CASSDSYNEQFF. Here the CDR3 DNA reads TGTGCCAGCAGTGACAGTTACAATGAGCAGTTCTTC.